This T cell receptor (beta chain) comes out of a study of blood T cell repertoires in COVID-19. Across the study: Spain, Italy and the United States supplied samples that represented acute and convalescent COVID-19. In each case, the material was cDNA or gDNA derived from T cells, B-cell-depleted T cells, or PBMCs.

Original processing notes: Researchers report that nucleated cell counts were estimated from reference gene primer amplification. Data came from immunoSEQ multiplex PCR; TCRdb stores just in-frame clones and leaves some out. V and J calls and clone size are those listed in that table; D and trimming were worked out from the DNA. The repertoire holds roughly 180,000 clones, with less than 85% as singletons. The ends lost 2 bases at V and 3 bases at J; junction bases unmatched: 3. CDR3 length: 15 amino acids. Germline loops: CDR1 KGHSH, CDR2 LQKENI. This TCR derives from a human donor in a cohort sampled during active COVID-19. The chain has TRBV18 and TRBJ2-2; 7 positions agree with TRBD1. The sequencing input was peripheral blood. CDR3 region: CASSPETGDTGELFF. In nucleotides, the CDR3 is TGTGCCAGCTCACCAGAAACAGGGGACACCGGGGAGCTGTTTTTT.